Listed below are T cell receptor beta chains from one sample, sequenced in a study of blood T cell repertoires in COVID-19. Method: immunoSEQ multiplex PCR; TCRdb's copy keeps in-frame clones and lacks some. In the table there are approximately 82,000 clones, 85% of which are singletons. The sequencing sample was made of peripheral blood. All receptors come from a woman in her seventies with active or convalescent COVID-19. CDR3s include the opening cysteine and the closing phenylalanine or tryptophan. The order of the fields is J gene, V gene, CDR3 protein.

>TRBJ2-2|TRBV7-2
CASSLRLATTGELFF
>TRBJ2-3|TRBV18
CASSRGQGDADTQYF
>TRBJ1-1|TRBV2
CASSESPENTLPNTEAFF
>TRBJ2-5|TRBV5-1
CASSLWAGVQETQYF
>TRBJ2-3|TRBV24-1
CATSDQPGLAGGPKGTDTQYF
>TRBJ1-2|TRBV7-9
CASSYGGGYGYTF
>TRBJ2-1|TRBV6-4
CASSDQTGAIRFF
>TRBJ2-7|TRBV28
CASRSPAAGMYEQYF
>TRBJ1-5|TRBV5-6
CASSLGQGTPQHF
>TRBJ2-7|TRBV6-2/TRBV6-3
CASSRVMTGNYEQYF
>TRBJ1-4|TRBV2
CASSSTQGTNEKLFF
>TRBJ2-3|TRBV5-1
CASSLGLAGGPSTDTQYF
>TRBJ1-1|TRBV21-1
CASSKALDRDTEAFF
>TRBJ1-1|TRBV7-9
CAIDRVTEAFF
>TRBJ1-1|TRBV7-8
CASSLGMNTEAFF
>TRBJ1-3|TRBV11-2
CASSPQGYSGNTIYF
>TRBJ1-5|TRBV7-2
CASSLQGPNQPQHF
>TRBJ1-2|TRBV19
CASRLGQGANYGYTF
>TRBJ1-2|TRBV5-1
CASSLVGTSNYGYTF
>TRBJ1-3|TRBV2
CASSGQSIYF
>TRBJ2-7|TRBV6-6
CASSYSEEGDEQYF
>TRBJ2-3|TRBV6-5
CAIQGTDTQYF
>TRBJ2-3|TRBV7-8
CASSRNAGQPTDTQYF
>TRBJ1-1|TRBV5-1
CASSFGLRQGDTEAFF
>TRBJ1-2|TRBV5-1
CASSEGGLDDGYTF
>TRBJ1-2|TRBV13
CASSLSRGEAFYGYTF
>TRBJ2-3|TRBV3-1/TRBV3-2
CASSLMGLAVTDTQYF
>TRBJ1-2|TRBV5-6
CASSILLGTGDGYTF
>TRBJ2-3|TRBV3-1/TRBV3-2
CASSYPGGKGTDTQYF
>TRBJ1-3|TRBV28
CASSLAGGSGNTIYF